The clone carrying this T cell receptor (beta chain) is a singleton in its sample. Its ends do not fully match the called genes, so a read error is possible. The CDR3 length is 13 residues. Germline V lookup: CDR1 SGHTA, CDR2 FQGTGA. CDR3 and TCR beta VDJ profiling relied on a genomic DNA template. Using its own MiXCR run on the reads, TCRdb lists one record per CDR3 protein. The sample gives 150,000 to 200,000 distinct CDR3 sequences, 40% to 55% of which show up once; around 3% is in the top ten. These data originate in a study of CD8+CD57+ T cells in acquired aplastic anemia. Study in general: Sorted CD4+ and CD8+ cells yielded DNA averaging roughly 3.3 ug.

The clonotype was recovered from a human donor in good health. The sample comprised sorted CD4+, CD8+, or CD8+CD57+ T cells (not recorded which) from PBMCs. This chain links TRBV7-3 with TRBJ2-2; the D gene is possibly TRBD2 (6 bases). The CDR3 sequence is CASSPTTSGELFF. For the CDR3, the DNA is TGTGCTAGCAGCCCAACGACTAGCGGGGAGCTGTTTTTT.